This T cell receptor (beta chain) was captured in a study of cytomegalovirus exposure and HLA in healthy donors. The overall study: The platform used for the 120 or so validation repertoires matched that of the roughly 700 first-cohort repertoires, a later analysis reported. Study results and caveats: Many donors shared some public TCRs, even though most TCR sequences were rare. Reports indicated that the classifier achieved high specificity and sensitivity in diagnosing cytomegalovirus status.

In regard to this clone: Its target is unknown.

Only in-frame clones appear in the TCRdb table, and some are missing; sequencing was by immunoSEQ multiplex PCR. Here the sample spans approximately 170,000 clones, less than 95% being singletons. V shed 6 bases, J shed 2 bases, and the junction held 9 bases outside the gene matches. CDR1 is MDHEN, CDR2 SYDVKM, per germline. The CDR3 consists of 16 residues. The validation cohort, a group of 120 subjects, included the donors and was separate from the approximately 670-subject first cohort. Specimen: PBMCs. The V and J genes are TRBV28 and TRBJ2-2, with TRBD2 identical over 7 bases. This TCR was sampled from a woman aged 18-29 years in good health and CMV-seropositive. CDR3 coding DNA: TGTGCCAGCAGCCCCCTTGGCGGGAGAAACACCGGGGAGCTGTTTTTT. Residues: CASSPLGGRNTGELFF.